This TCR beta chain was documented in a study of cytotoxic CD8 clonotypes in ibrutinib-treated CLL. Across the whole study: The patients, under 13 relapsed/refractory and around 15 treatment-naive, included about 17 who were IGHV unmutated.

CDR1 SQVTM and CDR2 ANQGSEA come from the germline V gene. V lost 7 bases to trimming and J lost 2 bases, with 16 bases between them. The CDR3 is made up of 14 amino acids. With regard to this clone: Its antigen remains unidentified.

Findings of the study overall: The study found clonality rose at ibrutinib response, then fell toward baseline at progression. Sampling times (in sustained-remission versus progressing patients) were not the same.

Investigators sought sequencing depths of between 1 in 200,000 and 1 in 1 million T cells. The method was immunoSEQ multiplex PCR; TCRdb's version includes in-frame clones alone and lacks a portion of them. This sample yields around 310,000 clones, of which almost 80% are seen a single time; more than 6% belongs to the top ten. The chain joins TRBV29-1 to TRBJ2-3; D is uncertain. The sequences come from PBMCs, collected before ibrutinib treatment. This clonotype originated in a human donor with chronic lymphocytic leukemia. The CDR3 DNA reads as TGCAGCGCCTCGGACCCAAAACACACAGATACGCAGTATTTT. It specifies CSASDPKHTDTQYF.